Shown below are 8 T cell receptor beta chains from a single sample sequenced in a study of blood T cell repertoires in COVID-19. The repertoire was sequenced with immunoSEQ multiplex PCR; TCRdb's copy has only in-frame clones and lacks some. This table has 46,000 or so clones, approximately 89% appearing once. Sequencing input: peripheral blood. All receptors come from a man between 45 and 60 years old with acute or convalescent COVID-19.

V gene TRBV7-2 combines with J gene TRBJ2-1; 9 bases are a match to TRBD2. V gave up 5 bases and J gave up 0 bases; unmatched junction bases: 5. CDR3 length: 16 residues. Germline values: CDR1 SGHTA, CDR2 FQGNSA. The CDR3 DNA follows: TGTGCCAGCAGCCTCTTTAGCGGGAGCTCCTACAATGAGCAGTTCTTC. It yields the protein CASSLFSGSSYNEQFF. The complete variable domain, with remaining parts taken from reference TRBV7-2 and TRBJ2-1, reads GAGVSQSPSNKVTEKGKDVELRCDPISGHTALYWYRQSLGQGLEFLIYFQGNSAPDKSGLPSDRFSAERTGGSVSTLTIQRTQQEDSAVYLCASSLFSGSSYNEQFFGPGTRLTVL.

The chain employs TRBV19 and TRBJ1-2; D is uncertain. The CDR3 has 13 residues. Deletions cut 3 bases from V and 1 base from J, with 6 bases between. The germline CDR1 and CDR2 sequences are LNHDA and SQIVND (reference sequence). The DNA of the CDR3 is TGTGCCAGTAGTATTAACGGTAACTATGGCTACACCTTC. Translating it yields CASSINGNYGYTF.

The gene calls are TRBV27 and TRBJ2-1, with 8 bases fitting TRBD2. The J segment lost 2 bases and the V segment lost 6 bases, leaving 6 bases of the junction unmatched. This CDR3 spans 15 amino acids. Germline-derived CDR1 and CDR2 are MNHEY and SMNVEV (reference sequence). CDR3 DNA sequence: TGTGCCAGCAGGGCCGGGGGGGCCGCCTACAATGAGCAGTTCTTC. This translates into CASRAGGAAYNEQFF.

The chain recombines TRBV11-2 with TRBJ1-5; D uncertain. V lost 0 bases to trimming and J lost 4 bases, with 10 bases between them. The CDR3 runs to 15 residues. Germline V gene lookup returns CDR1 SGHAT and CDR2 FQNNGV. CDR3 loop: CASSLDPRNNQPQHF. The CDR3 DNA is TGTGCCAGCAGCTTAGATCCGAGGAATAATCAGCCCCAGCATTTT.

The J gene is TRBJ1-5, the V gene TRBV6-5, with 7 positions matching TRBD1. The CDR3 totals 14 residues. Germline loops: CDR1 MNHEY, CDR2 SVGAGI. The junction had 8 bases not matched to a gene; V was cut back by 10 bases and J by 2 bases. The CDR3 DNA sequence: TGTGCCATCGAGTCCGGGACAGGCAATCAGCCCCAGCATTTT. As protein: CAIESGTGNQPQHF.

V is TRBV5-4 and J is TRBJ2-1; 7 nucleotides line up with TRBD2. V dropped 0 bases and J dropped 0; count of bases not matched to a gene: 6. This CDR3 is built from 17 residues. Germline V gene lookup returns CDR1 SGHNT and CDR2 YYREEE (reference sequence). The CDR3, as DNA: TGTGCCAGCAGCTTGGTCCCTAGCGGCAGCTCCTACAATGAGCAGTTCTTC. Its translation: CASSLVPSGSSYNEQFF.

This clone was observed a few times. The gene calls are TRBV5-1 and TRBJ2-7, with a tentative D call TRBD2 (7 bases). The CDR3 extends over 14 amino acids. V lost 0 bases to trimming and J lost 5 bases, with 12 bases between them. Germline CDR1 SGHRS, CDR2 YFSETQ. DNA of the CDR3: TGCGCCAGCAGCTTGGTGGGGGGGCAGGACGAGCAGTACTTC. It encodes CASSLVGGQDEQYF.

The gene calls are TRBV6-5 and TRBJ1-2; TRBD1 might be the D (5 bases). Germline V gene lookup returns CDR1 MNHEY and CDR2 SVGAGI. V lost 5 bases to trimming and J lost 4 bases, with 11 bases between them. CDR3 length: 13 residues. CDR3 sequence reads: CASSQSQVYGYTF. In DNA, the CDR3 is TGTGCCAGCAGTCAGTCACAGGTCTATGGCTACACCTTC.